This T cell receptor beta chain was captured by sequencing in a study of cytomegalovirus exposure and HLA in healthy donors (dated by TCRdb to the late 2010s). With respect to the entire study: An earlier analysis of roughly 630 of the donors reported 250 to 350 Gb of sequence data and roughly 100 million unique TCR beta sequences from roughly 180 million T cells. In the later analysis, no new phenotypic data were used to find candidate immune exposures; instead, reliance was placed on TCR beta sequences and their occurrence across donors. Every discovery cohort repertoire had been produced on one sequencing platform. A later genetic analysis used genome-wide SNP genotypes for about 60% of the roughly 670 donors, treating that subset as a discovery cohort. In addition to the first cohort of 666 subjects, a separate validation cohort of 120 different subjects was used. A later analysis re-analyzed previously published TCR beta repertoires from hundreds of donors and added high-resolution HLA genotyping to study TCR occurrence patterns. An early release covering 550 to 700 HLA-typed donors comprised approximately 300 gigabases of sequencing data and approximately 80 million unique TCR sequences. An earlier analysis of approximately 580 of the donors used high-throughput TCR beta sequencing to judge whether each TCR beta V gene segment behaved as functional or pseudogenic. Of the 300 to 450 genotyped donors, over 80% were placed in the genetic ancestry cluster associated with self-reported Caucasian donors. Donor age, sex, ethnicity and CMV serostatus were compiled alongside the repertoire data. Using immunosequencing, the study profiled T cell repertoires from fewer than 850 subjects and related those repertoires to cytomegalovirus serostatus. HLA typing covered class I and class II loci at four-digit resolution. The study aimed to test whether signatures of past pathogen exposure could be identified by cataloging public T cell receptors. To predict cytomegalovirus infection status, the study combined high-throughput TCR immunosequencing, statistical association of individual TCRs with disease status, and machine learning. Because of strong linkage in the cohort, a handful of DR-DQ haplotypes were treated as single units for association and clustering. The number of donors typed differed by locus, with roughly 629-640 for A, B, C, DRB1 and DQB1, roughly 550 for DQA1, over 600 for DPA1, and approximately 470 for DPB1. On average, approximately 250,000 unique TCR beta nucleotide sequences were sequenced per donor among about 400 genotyped donors of the cohort, with 15% to 20% of those sequences being non-productive.

Broad study findings and their caveats: Three of the identified cytomegalovirus-associated TCR beta chains were confirmed in vitro to be specific for cytomegalovirus antigens. This cohort had only TCR beta chains sequenced, and the lack of alpha or paired-chain data limited which features could be detected. A further reported finding was that TCR beta sequences accurately predicted the HLA-A and HLA-B alleles for most subjects in the first cohort. A later analysis reported that several top co-occurrence clusters appeared linked to parvovirus B19, influenza, CMV and Epstein-Barr virus. In both the original and validation cohorts, the classifier was reported to diagnose cytomegalovirus status with high specificity and sensitivity. Because HLA typing was missing for some donors at each locus, association tests included only the typed subset. Because counts were too low, some 17 rarely observed V segments, including chromosome 9 orphons, were excluded from the earlier analysis of around 640 of the donors. According to a later analysis, TCR association rates differed among HLA loci, with DRB1 alleles showing the most associated TCRs and HLA-C alleles showing the fewest. A later analysis associated 16,951 TCR beta sequences with specific HLA alleles at a false discovery rate of 0.05. Most CMV-associated TCR beta chains appeared to be HLA-restricted in a later analysis, and the HLA associations seemed to be driven largely by CMV exposure. A later genetic analysis reported fewer N-insertions in productive TCRs among donors in an Asian-associated ancestry cluster than the roughly 700-donor mean. Linkage disequilibrium might explain the correlated functional status among segregating V segments, but an unknown experimental factor could not be ruled out. According to the authors, the approach could potentially be generalized to other disease states and immunological phenotypes. Across donors, most TCR sequences were observed very rarely, whereas some public TCRs were present in many individuals. In a later analysis, HLA-associated TCR beta chains showed more clonal expansion and lower generation probabilities than non-associated chains that were equally common. In an earlier analysis of fewer than 750 of the donors, most TCR beta V segments were observed in productive rearrangements about 87% or about 30% of the time, broadly matching IMGT annotations. Assigning TCR associations to individual alleles was difficult when HLA alleles, especially DR and DQ, strongly co-occurred. For the cohort, immune exposure information was limited to CMV serostatus. The 87-base-pair reads could not distinguish some IMGT-functional V segments, including TRBV6-2 and TRBV6-3, so those segments were excluded. The sequencing pipeline was judged likely to have produced a cluster of highly shared sequence variants as a technical artifact. V-gene and J-gene trimming of TCR beta chains was associated with a missense DCLRE1C variant in a later genetic analysis, and the association was replicated in an independent cohort. In the study, about 150 TCR beta chains were listed as associated with cytomegalovirus. Sequencing depth was assumed to be roughly uniform across donors in the presence/absence analyses, though that assumption may not hold.

CDR1 and CDR2 are drawn from the germline V gene: SGHVS, FNYEAQ. Counted from cysteine to phenylalanine, this CDR3 has 15 amino acids. Only the CDR3 part of the read is kept: 45 bases, read in frame from the first base. Trimmed from V: 5 bases; trimmed from J: 2 bases; junction bases lacking a gene match: 5. Library construction relied on the immunoSEQ multiplex PCR assay. For the multiplex PCR, a mixture combining 60 forward primers for TCR Vbeta segments and 13 reverse primers for TCR Jbeta segments was used. A multiplex PCR assay on genomic DNA amplified the CDR3 region of rearranged TCR beta genes. Amplified TCR beta libraries were sequenced as 87-base-pair reads on the Illumina HiSeq System. As for how the authors treated the data: A later analysis tallied around 80 million unique TCR beta chains across the 666 repertoires, and around 12 million of those chains were shared by two or more donors. Raw reads were error-corrected and collapsed into unique sequences by a nearest-neighbor algorithm in which closely related sequences were merged to remove PCR and sequencing errors. CDR3 sequences were aligned to IMGT reference sequences to assign V, D and J gene segments. Each retained sequence needed at least a six-nucleotide match to both a V gene segment and a J gene segment. A rearrangement counted as productive if the CDR3 had no stop codons and remained in frame with V and J, and every other rearrangement counted as non-productive. CDR3 was defined according to IMGT convention as the region running from the second conserved V-encoded cysteine to the conserved J-encoded phenylalanine. The earlier analysis of 500 to 650 of the donors excluded any sequence lacking an unambiguous match to a single V gene segment. In an earlier analysis of more than 500 of the donors, a V segment was called functional when productive rearrangements were above 56.7%, and segregating when the standard deviation between donors exceeded 5%. A statistical classification framework was built to diagnose cytomegalovirus status from the catalog of TCR beta chain sequences. A later analysis assigned V and J genes by comparing TCR nucleotide sequences with IMGT/GENE-DB human TR gene sequences. Using the TCRdist pipeline, a later analysis assigned CDR3 sequences along with most-parsimonious VDJ recombination scenarios. In a later analysis, every TCR beta chain was defined by the combination of its CDR3 amino acid sequence and its V-gene family, and reads without a unique V-gene family were dropped. A later analysis removed several hundred highly shared, low-generation-probability nucleotide sequences to deal with suspected cross-contamination and a sequencing artifact. A later analysis calculated a clonal expansion index for each public chain from normalized within-repertoire ranks of inferred template counts. In a later analysis, generation probabilities were computed using a VDJ recombination model fitted to out-of-frame rearrangements, and the results were checked against IGoR. A later analysis scored TCR-TCR, TCR-HLA and TCR-CMV co-occurrence with hypergeometric tests, applying a repertoire-size bias correction to TCR pairs. To estimate false discovery rates, a later analysis permuted the HLA or CMV assignments 20 times. In a later analysis, co-occurring TCRs were grouped using DBSCAN, with TCRdist sequence similarity added in when clustering inside HLA-allele-positive subsets. Co-occurrence clustering excluded repertoires with fewer than 30,000 or more than 120,000 public chains, plus five with anomalous nucleotide sharing. Here the immuneACCESS table is served through TCRdb, limited to in-frame sequences with V and J called. Missing clones are a known gap in these copies; in checked studies unresolved V genes cover under half, and the rest lacks a known reason. That table supplies the V and J calls and clone size; D and trimming were determined from the DNA. The sample table holds around 130,000 clones, of which over 60% were seen once. Roughly 1.4% of the sample belongs to the ten largest clones.

Concerning this clone: The specificity of this receptor is unknown. No base qualities exist here, and no much larger clone lies one base off it.

The cohort was made up of roughly 670 healthy bone marrow donors. All cohort members were sampled while nominally healthy, although unrecorded immune exposures were likely present. The donor was CMV seronegative and belonged to the group of over 350 seronegative cohort members. Every donor gave a peripheral blood sample, and the peripheral blood mononuclear cells from that sample were used for TCR beta sequencing. Genomic DNA extraction from the blood cell samples was performed with the Qiagen DNeasy Blood Extraction Kit. The chain is encoded by TRBV7-6 joined to TRBJ2-2, with 7 central nucleotides matching TRBD2. The clonotype was recovered from a man aged 18-30 years in good health and CMV-seronegative. The sample was PBMCs. The CDR3 amino acid sequence is: CASSNPGLNTGELFF. In nucleotide form, the sequence is TGTGCCAGCAGCAATCCGGGACTAAACACCGGGGAGCTGTTTTTT.